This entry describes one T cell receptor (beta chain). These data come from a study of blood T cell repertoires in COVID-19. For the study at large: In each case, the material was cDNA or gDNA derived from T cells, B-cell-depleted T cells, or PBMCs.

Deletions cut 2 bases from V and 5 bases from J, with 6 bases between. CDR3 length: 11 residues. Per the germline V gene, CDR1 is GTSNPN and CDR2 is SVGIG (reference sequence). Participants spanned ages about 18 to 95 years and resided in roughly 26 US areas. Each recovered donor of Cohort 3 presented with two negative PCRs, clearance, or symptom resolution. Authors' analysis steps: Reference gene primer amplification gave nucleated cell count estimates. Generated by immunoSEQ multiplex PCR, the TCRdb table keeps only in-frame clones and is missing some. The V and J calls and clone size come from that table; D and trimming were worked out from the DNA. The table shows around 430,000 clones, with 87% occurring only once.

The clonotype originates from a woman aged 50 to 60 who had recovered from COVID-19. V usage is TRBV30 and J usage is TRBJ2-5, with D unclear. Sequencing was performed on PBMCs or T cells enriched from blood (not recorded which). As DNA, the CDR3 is TGTGCCTGGAGTTCGGGTGAGACCCAGTACTTC. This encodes CAWSSGETQYF.